These 13 T cell receptor beta chains were all obtained from the same sample, sequenced in a study of blood T cells in healthy people across ages. Sample-barcoded 5' priming and a J-beta primer mix drove a second PCR of about 6 to 11 cycles. MiXCR was run by TCRdb on the 5' RACE reads, yielding one entry per CDR3 protein. The data contain 650,000 to 1,000,000 distinct CDR3 sequences, around 36% of them singletons. Input material: blood. The origin of the receptors is a young man in good health.

This clonotype was counted once. A much larger clone lies one base from this, so it may be a read error. The chain recombines TRBV12-3 or TRBV12-4 with TRBJ2-1, with D unresolved. The CDR3 runs 10 residues. The ends were cut back, 5 bases at V and 10 bases at J, with 6 bases in the middle. The CDR3: CASSIEEQFF. The CDR3 bases are TGTGCCAGCAGTATTGAGGAGCAGTTCTTC.

This clonotype was counted a few times. The rearrangement links TRBV4-2 to TRBJ1-1; a possible D gene is TRBD1 (5 bases). Germline V gene sequence: CDR1 LGHNA, CDR2 YNFKEQ. CDR3 length: 15 amino acids. V dropped 7 bases and J dropped 2 bases, with 17 bases sitting between them. The CDR3 region has the DNA TGTGCCAGCAACTTAGGGGACGGGCTCAACACTGAAGCTTTCTTT. Protein sequence: CASNLGDGLNTEAFF.

This clonotype occurred a few times. The chain has TRBV4-1 and TRBJ1-5, with D uncertain. The CDR3 sequence is 15 residues long. Germline lookup yields CDR1 MGHRA and CDR2 YSYEKL. Trimming shortened V by 4 bases and J by 4 bases, and 14 bases separated the two germline ends. In nucleotides, the CDR3 is TGCGCCAGCAGCCCCCAGGCCACCTCGAATCAGCCCCAGCATTTT. Translating it yields CASSPQATSNQPQHF.

This rearrangement joins TRBV7-3 to TRBJ2-5, with 14 bases lining up with TRBD2. Germline lookup yields CDR1 SGHTA and CDR2 FQGTGA. Losses at the gene ends were 5 bases for V and 11 bases for J; bases not matched to a gene: 10. The CDR3 is 15 amino acids. In DNA, the CDR3 is TGTGCCAGCAGCCCCGGGACTAGCGGGGGTTATGAGCAGTACTTC. This encodes CASSPGTSGGYEQYF.

A few counts support this clonotype. The J gene is TRBJ2-3, the V gene TRBV7-3; perhaps TRBD2 as D (7 bases). CDR1 and CDR2 (germline): SGHTA, FQGTGA. This CDR3 region has 16 residues. The ends were cut back, 2 bases at V and 2 bases at J, with 14 bases in the middle. The CDR3 is CASSLEGGAPTDTQYF. The DNA for the CDR3 is TGTGCCAGCAGCTTAGAGGGGGGGGCACCCACAGATACGCAGTATTTT.

In this sample, this clonotype turned up a few times. Compared with germline, one end of the junction differs, possibly owing to a read error. The chain uses TRBV20-1 and TRBJ1-2; D unresolved. The CDR3 has 13 amino acids. The germline V gene encodes CDR1 DFQATT and CDR2 SNEGSKA (reference sequence). CDR3 sequence reads: CGAREFTSGGYTF. CDR3 DNA sequence: TGCGGTGCTAGAGAATTTACTTCGGGTGGCTACACCTTC.

To note about this clonotype: A much more abundant neighbour one base away suggests this may be a read error. V usage is TRBV25-1 and J usage is TRBJ1-1, with no clear D. The CDR3 has 12 amino acids. CDR1 is MGHDK, CDR2 SYGVNS, per germline. This CDR3 reads CASSDRGTGAFF. CDR3 bases: TGTGCCAGCAGTGATAGAGGCACTGGAGCTTTCTTT.

The chain recombines TRBV4-3 with TRBJ2-1; TRBD2 matches at 11 bases. Trimming removed 0 bases from V and 9 bases from J; junction bases left unmatched: 7. Germline V gene data show CDR1 as LGHNA and CDR2 as YSLEER. The CDR3 has 16 residues. CDR3 amino acids: CASSQDWSSGGIEQFF. DNA of the CDR3: TGCGCCAGCAGCCAAGATTGGTCTAGCGGGGGGATTGAGCAGTTCTTC.

This clonotype was picked up a small number of times. The rearrangement uses TRBV6-2 or TRBV6-3 and TRBJ1-1, with D uncertain. Germline V gives CDR1 MNHEY, CDR2 SVGEGT. CDR3 size: 15 residues. The V gene lost 6 bases and the J gene lost 4 bases, with 18 bases spanning the gap. CDR3 sequence reads: CASRTPGAVVTEAFF. CDR3 nucleotide sequence: TGTGCCAGCAGAACCCCCGGTGCTGTGGTCACTGAAGCTTTCTTT.

The rearrangement joins TRBV12-3 or TRBV12-4 to TRBJ2-6; 7 nucleotides align to TRBD2. This CDR3 has 19 residues. Trimming took 3 bases from V and 0 from J; bases not matched to a gene: 11. This chain's CDR3 is CASSLFGSSGPSGANVLTF. In DNA, the CDR3 is TGTGCCAGCAGTTTGTTCGGGTCTAGCGGACCCTCTGGGGCCAACGTCCTGACTTTC.

Notes on this clonotype: Just one base apart from a much larger clone, this may be a read error. No conserved phenylalanine or tryptophan ends this CDR3, so it is likely a read error. This rearrangement joins TRBV7-2 to TRBJ2-3; D ambiguous. Germline V lookup: CDR1 SGHTA, CDR2 FQGNSA. The CDR3 spans 14 residues. Trimming took 1 base from V and 2 from J, leaving 7 bases between them. CDR3: CASSLGGFTDTQYC. The CDR3 DNA reads TGTGCCAGCAGCTTAGGGGGTTTCACAGATACGCAGTATTGT.

The rearrangement uses TRBV4-2 and TRBJ2-3; 7 positions match TRBD2. With V trimmed by 4 bases and J by 4 bases, 8 bases remained unmatched. The CDR3 has 15 amino acids. Germline V gives CDR1 LGHNA, CDR2 YNFKEQ. DNA for the CDR3: TGTGCCAGCAGCCTGACGCGGGGGTCCCCAGATACGCAGTATTTT. Amino acids: CASSLTRGSPDTQYF.

This clonotype was counted a few times. The genes are TRBV27 and TRBJ1-1; a possible D gene is TRBD1 (6 bases). The germline CDR1 and CDR2 sequences are MNHEY and SMNVEV (reference sequence). With 7 bases removed from V and 4 bases from J, the gap between germline ends came to 19 bases. The CDR3 consists of 15 residues. The chain's CDR3 is CASTPLGGGTTEAFF. CDR3 in DNA: TGTGCCAGCACCCCGTTAGGGGGAGGGACCACTGAAGCTTTCTTT.